The 14 T cell receptor beta chains below all came from one sample that was sequenced in a study of blood T cell repertoires in COVID-19. The data were produced by immunoSEQ multiplex PCR, yet TCRdb's version contains in-frame clones alone and is incomplete. This table has fewer than 250,000 clones, over 80% appearing once. The material sequenced was PBMCs or T cells enriched from blood (not recorded which). The receptor set was obtained from a woman in her 30s with acute COVID-19.

V and J are TRBV5-5 and TRBJ1-6; weak D call: TRBD1 (5 bases). The length of the CDR3 is 16 residues. Per the germline V gene, CDR1 is SGHKS and CDR2 is YYEKEE (reference sequence). Trimming cost V 0 bases and J 9 bases, with 16 bases left between them. This CDR3 reads CASSLAGGVVTSPLHF. As DNA, the CDR3 is TGTGCCAGCAGCTTGGCCGGGGGAGTCGTCACTTCACCCCTCCACTTT.

V usage is TRBV5-1 and J usage is TRBJ1-5, with D tentatively TRBD1 (6 bases). The CDR3 is 15 residues long. Germline CDR1 is SGHRS and CDR2 is YFSETQ. Trimming cost V 0 bases and J 1 base, with 8 bases left between them. CDR3: CASSLAGQSNQPQHF. CDR3 in DNA: TGCGCCAGCAGCTTGGCAGGACAGAGCAATCAGCCCCAGCATTTT.

A single count supports this clone. The chain has TRBV5-1 and TRBJ2-7, with 9 bases lining up with TRBD1. With V trimmed by 4 bases and J by 5 bases, 7 bases remained unmatched. The CDR3 length is 14 residues. The germline gives CDR1 SGHRS, CDR2 YFSETQ. DNA for the CDR3: TGCGCCAGCAGCCTCGGGACAGGGTTGGACGAGCAGTACTTC. Translating it yields CASSLGTGLDEQYF.

The rearrangement links TRBV4-3 to TRBJ1-1; 7 bases fit TRBD1. The CDR3 consists of 15 residues. Germline V gene sequence: CDR1 LGHNA, CDR2 YSLEER. V lost 0 bases and J lost 1; bases outside the gene matches: 2. The CDR3 spells CASSQDGDRNTEAFF. In DNA, the CDR3 is TGCGCCAGCAGCCAAGATGGGGACAGGAACACTGAAGCTTTCTTT.

A few counts support this clone. The sample holds other DNA sequences that translate to the same CDR3. This chain links TRBV5-1 with TRBJ1-2; D unresolved. The CDR3 covers 14 residues. With 0 bases removed from V and 2 bases from J, the gap between germline ends came to 8 bases. Per the germline V gene, CDR1 is SGHRS and CDR2 is YFSETQ. The CDR3 coding sequence is TGCGCCAGCAGCTTGGGTCAGATCAACTATGGCTACACCTTC. It encodes CASSLGQINYGYTF.

The rearrangement joins TRBV5-6 to TRBJ1-1; TRBD1 agrees at 7 bases. Trimming took 3 bases from V and 5 from J; bases not matched to a gene: 7. This CDR3 comprises 14 residues. Germline CDR1 and CDR2: SGHDT and YYEEEE. The CDR3 spells CASSWEGGRTEAFF. In nucleotides, the CDR3 is TGTGCCAGCAGCTGGGAAGGGGGCCGGACTGAAGCTTTCTTT.

The chain joins TRBV10-3 to TRBJ1-1, with 8 bases matching TRBD1. The length of the CDR3 is 16 residues. With V trimmed by 4 bases and J by 5 bases, 12 bases remained unmatched. Germline CDR1 and CDR2: ENHRY and SYGVKD. The chain's CDR3 is CAISVYRGSRETEAFF. CDR3 nucleotides: TGTGCCATCAGTGTGTACAGGGGGTCAAGAGAGACTGAAGCTTTCTTT.

This clone has a handful of counts. This chain uses TRBV27 with TRBJ2-7; 9 bases line up with TRBD1. CDR3 length: 14 residues. The germline V gene encodes CDR1 MNHEY and CDR2 SMNVEV (reference sequence). The junction had 5 bases not matched to a gene; V was cut back by 5 bases and J by 3 bases. The CDR3 region has the DNA TGTGCCAGCAGTCCCGGGACAGGGATCTACGAGCAGTACTTC. Protein product: CASSPGTGIYEQYF.

This chain joins TRBV7-9 and TRBJ2-5, with D unresolved. Germline-derived CDR1 and CDR2 are SEHNR and FQNEAQ (reference sequence). V lost 5 bases and J lost 5, with 18 bases in between. This CDR3 comprises 15 residues. The CDR3 sequence: CASSPSQLPWETQYF. For the CDR3, the DNA is TGTGCCAGCAGCCCCTCTCAACTACCCTGGGAGACCCAGTACTTC.

The chain has TRBV18 and TRBJ1-6, with a tentative D call TRBD1 (6 bases). The CDR3 is made up of 15 amino acids. The germline gives CDR1 KGHSH, CDR2 LQKENI. Trimming left V 4 bases short and J 7 bases short, with 14 bases between. CDR3 amino acids: CASSLDLRGNSPLHF. In DNA, the CDR3 is TGTGCCAGCTCACTCGACCTCAGGGGAAATTCACCCCTCCACTTT.

This clone was observed once. The V and J genes are TRBV18 and TRBJ2-2, with D maybe TRBD1 (6 bases). Germline CDR1 is KGHSH and CDR2 is LQKENI. The CDR3 extends over 14 amino acids. V dropped 4 bases and J dropped 4 bases, with 10 bases sitting between them. The CDR3: CASSLDRTTGELFF. The DNA for the CDR3 is TGTGCCAGCTCACTCGACAGGACCACCGGGGAGCTGTTTTTT.

The gene calls are TRBV7-2 and TRBJ1-6; TRBD1 is a possible D gene (5 bases). In germline, CDR1 is SGHTA, CDR2 FQGNSA. V was cut by 8 bases and J by 10 bases, with 12 bases left in between. The CDR3 covers 12 residues. The CDR3 DNA reads TGTGCCAGCGGGGGGGGTGGGTCACCCCTCCACTTT. This translates into CASGGGGSPLHF.

The chain joins TRBV12-3 or TRBV12-4 to TRBJ1-2, with a tentative D call TRBD1 (5 bases). The CDR3 loop spans 13 amino acids. V lost 5 bases to trimming and J lost 3 bases, with 10 bases between them. The CDR3 sequence: CASSPTVYYGYTF. CDR3 DNA: TGTGCCAGCAGTCCGACAGTTTACTATGGCTACACCTTC.

The V and J genes are TRBV27 and TRBJ2-1, with 7 bases identical to TRBD1. In germline, CDR1 is MNHEY, CDR2 SMNVEV (reference sequence). This CDR3 has 14 amino acids. Trimming removed 6 bases from V and 1 base from J; junction bases left unmatched: 3. CDR3 DNA: TGTGCCAGCAGGGGGACAGCTTCCTACAATGAGCAGTTCTTC. Its translation is CASRGTASYNEQFF.